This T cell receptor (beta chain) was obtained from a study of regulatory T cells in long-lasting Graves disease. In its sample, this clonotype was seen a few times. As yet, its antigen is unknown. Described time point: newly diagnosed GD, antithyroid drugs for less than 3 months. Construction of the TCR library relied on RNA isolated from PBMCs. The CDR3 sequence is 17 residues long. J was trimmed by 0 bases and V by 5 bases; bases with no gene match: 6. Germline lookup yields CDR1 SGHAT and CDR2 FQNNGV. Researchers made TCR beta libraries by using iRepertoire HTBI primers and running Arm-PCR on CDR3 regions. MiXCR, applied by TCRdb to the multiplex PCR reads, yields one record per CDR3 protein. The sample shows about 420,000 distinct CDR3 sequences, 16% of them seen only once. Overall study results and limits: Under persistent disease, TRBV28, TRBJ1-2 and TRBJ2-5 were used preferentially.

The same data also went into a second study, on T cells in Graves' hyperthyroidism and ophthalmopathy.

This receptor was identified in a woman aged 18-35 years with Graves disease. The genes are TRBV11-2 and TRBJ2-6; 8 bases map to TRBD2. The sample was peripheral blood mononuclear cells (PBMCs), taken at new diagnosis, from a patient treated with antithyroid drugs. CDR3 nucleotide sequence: TGTGCCAGCAGCCTAATAGCGGGGTTCTCTGGGGCCAACGTCCTGACTTTC. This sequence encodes CASSLIAGFSGANVLTF. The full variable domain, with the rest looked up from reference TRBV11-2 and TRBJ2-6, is EAGVAQSPRYKIIEKRQSVAFWCNPISGHATLYWYQQILGQGPKLLIQFQNNGVVDDSQLPKDRFSAERLKGVDSTLKIQPAKLEDSAVYLCASSLIAGFSGANVLTFGAGSRLTVL.